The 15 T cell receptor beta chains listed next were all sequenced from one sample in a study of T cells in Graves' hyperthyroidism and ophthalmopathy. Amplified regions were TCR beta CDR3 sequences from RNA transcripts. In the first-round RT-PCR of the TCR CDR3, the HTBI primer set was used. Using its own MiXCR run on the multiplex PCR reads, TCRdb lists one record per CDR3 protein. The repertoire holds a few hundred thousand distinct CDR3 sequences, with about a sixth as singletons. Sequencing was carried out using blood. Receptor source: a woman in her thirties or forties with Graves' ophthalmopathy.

CDR3 sequence (DNA): TGCGCCAGCAGCTTATCGGACCGACGGGATACGCAGTATTTT. This translates into CASSLSDRRDTQYF. The chain is built from TRBV5-1 and TRBJ2-3; D is ambiguous. This CDR3 is 14 amino acids long. The germline gives CDR1 SGHRS, CDR2 YFSETQ. V was pared by 2 bases and J by 6 bases, with 13 bases between.

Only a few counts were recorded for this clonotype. CDR3 sequence reads: CASSYSILVRDNEQFF. The CDR3, as DNA: TGTGCCAGCAGTTACTCGATTCTAGTTAGAGACAATGAGCAGTTCTTC. V and J are TRBV6-2 or TRBV6-3 and TRBJ2-1; D call uncertain. This CDR3 has 16 amino acids. Germline V lookup: CDR1 MNHEY, CDR2 SVGEGT. The V end was cut by 0 bases, the J end by 5 bases, with 14 bases between.

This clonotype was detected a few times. The CDR3, as DNA: TGCAGCGTTGAACCCACCGATCAGACCCAGTACTTC. Amino acids: CSVEPTDQTQYF. This rearrangement joins TRBV29-1 to TRBJ2-5, with unresolved D. Germline loops: CDR1 SQVTM, CDR2 ANQGSEA. The length of the CDR3 is 12 residues. The ends were cut back, 2 bases at V and 6 bases at J, with 10 bases in the middle.

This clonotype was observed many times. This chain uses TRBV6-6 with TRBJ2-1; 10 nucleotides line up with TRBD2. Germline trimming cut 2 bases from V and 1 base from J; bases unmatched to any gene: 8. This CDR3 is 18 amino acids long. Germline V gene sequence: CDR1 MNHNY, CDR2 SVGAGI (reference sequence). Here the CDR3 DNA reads TGTGCCAGCAGTTACGGTATTAGCGGGAGGCCTTCCTACAATGAGCAGTTCTTC. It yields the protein CASSYGISGRPSYNEQFF.

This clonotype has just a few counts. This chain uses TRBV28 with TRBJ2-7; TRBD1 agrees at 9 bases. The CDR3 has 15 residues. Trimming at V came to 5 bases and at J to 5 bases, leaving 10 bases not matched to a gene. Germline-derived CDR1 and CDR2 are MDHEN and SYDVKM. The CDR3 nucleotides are TGTGCCAGCAGTAAGCCGACAGGGGGTCCACACGAGCAGTACTTC. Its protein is CASSKPTGGPHEQYF.

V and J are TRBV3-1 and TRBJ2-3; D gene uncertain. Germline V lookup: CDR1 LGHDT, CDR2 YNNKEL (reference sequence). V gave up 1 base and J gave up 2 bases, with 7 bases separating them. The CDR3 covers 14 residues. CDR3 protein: CASSQGWFTDTQYF. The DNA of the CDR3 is TGTGCCAGCAGCCAAGGTTGGTTCACAGATACGCAGTATTTT.

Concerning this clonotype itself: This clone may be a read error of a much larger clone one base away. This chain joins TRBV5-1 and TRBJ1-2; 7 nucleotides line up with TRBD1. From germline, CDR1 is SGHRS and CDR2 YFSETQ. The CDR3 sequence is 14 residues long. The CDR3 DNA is TGCGCCGGCAGCCGGGACAGCGTGAACTATGGCTACACCTTC. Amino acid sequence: CAGSRDSVNYGYTF.

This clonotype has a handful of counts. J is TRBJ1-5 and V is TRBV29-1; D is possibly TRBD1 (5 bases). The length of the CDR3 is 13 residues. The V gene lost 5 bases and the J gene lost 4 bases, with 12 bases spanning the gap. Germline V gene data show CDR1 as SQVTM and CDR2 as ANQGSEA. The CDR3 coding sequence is TGCAGCGTTCAGACTCAGGGAAATCAGCCCCAGCATTTT. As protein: CSVQTQGNQPQHF.

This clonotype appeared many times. CDR3 nucleotides: TGTGCCAGCAGCCAAGGGATGGCTAATGAAAAACTGTTTTTT. Translated, it gives CASSQGMANEKLFF. The chain recombines TRBV3-1 with TRBJ1-4; D ambiguous. Trimming pared 1 base from V and 3 bases from J, leaving 6 bases between. The V gene's germline CDR1 is LGHDT and CDR2 YNNKEL (reference sequence). This CDR3 has 14 residues.

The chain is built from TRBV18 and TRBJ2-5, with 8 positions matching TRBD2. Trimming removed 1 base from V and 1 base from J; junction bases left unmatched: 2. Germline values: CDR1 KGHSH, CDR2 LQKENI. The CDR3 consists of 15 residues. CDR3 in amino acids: CASSPRLATQETQYF. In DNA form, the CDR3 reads TGTGCCAGCTCACCACGACTAGCGACCCAAGAGACCCAGTACTTC.

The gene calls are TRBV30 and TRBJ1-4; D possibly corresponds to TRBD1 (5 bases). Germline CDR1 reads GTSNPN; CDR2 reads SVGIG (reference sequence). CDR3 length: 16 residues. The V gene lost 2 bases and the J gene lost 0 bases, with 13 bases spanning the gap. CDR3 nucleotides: TGTGCCTGGAGTTCCAATTGGGGGACAACTAATGAAAAACTGTTTTTT. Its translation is CAWSSNWGTTNEKLFF.

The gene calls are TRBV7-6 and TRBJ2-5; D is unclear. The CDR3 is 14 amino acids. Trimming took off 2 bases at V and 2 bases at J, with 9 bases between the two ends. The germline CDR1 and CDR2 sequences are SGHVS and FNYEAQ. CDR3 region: CASSLYNNQETQYF. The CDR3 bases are TGTGCCAGCAGCTTATATAACAATCAAGAGACCCAGTACTTC.

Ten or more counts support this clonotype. Written as DNA, the CDR3 is TGTGCCAGCAGCCGTACTAGCGGTGGAGGCTACGAGCAGTACTTC. Translated, it gives CASSRTSGGGYEQYF. V and J are TRBV11-2 and TRBJ2-7; 8 bases agree with TRBD2. This CDR3 is built from 15 residues. With V trimmed by 5 bases and J by 3 bases, 9 bases remained unmatched. Germline CDR1 is SGHAT and CDR2 is FQNNGV. Complete variable domain (other parts from reference TRBV11-2 and TRBJ2-7): EAGVAQSPRYKIIEKRQSVAFWCNPISGHATLYWYQQILGQGPKLLIQFQNNGVVDDSQLPKDRFSAERLKGVDSTLKIQPAKLEDSAVYLCASSRTSGGGYEQYFGPGTRLTVT.

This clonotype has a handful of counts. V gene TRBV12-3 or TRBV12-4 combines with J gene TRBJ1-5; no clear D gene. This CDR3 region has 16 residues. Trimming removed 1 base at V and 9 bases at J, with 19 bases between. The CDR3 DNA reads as TGTGCCAGCAGTTTAGATGTGGCAGGTGCTATAGGGCCCCAGCATTTT. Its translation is CASSLDVAGAIGPQHF.

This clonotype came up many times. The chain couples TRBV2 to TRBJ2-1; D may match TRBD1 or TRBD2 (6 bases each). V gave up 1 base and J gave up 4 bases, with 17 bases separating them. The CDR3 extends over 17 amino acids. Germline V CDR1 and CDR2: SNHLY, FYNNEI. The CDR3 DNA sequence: TGTGCCAGCAGTGAAGGGGGGCCTAGCGATCCTTACAATGAGCAGTTCTTC. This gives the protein CASSEGGPSDPYNEQFF.